What follows describes a single T cell receptor beta chain. The sample comes from a study of blood T cell repertoires in COVID-19. The overall study: The samples span acute and convalescent COVID-19 from the United States, Italy and Spain. PBMCs, B-cell-depleted T cells, or T cells provided the cDNA or gDNA that made up the material.

In the study's own analysis: Scientists estimated how many nucleated cells there were by amplifying reference gene primers. Here immunoSEQ multiplex PCR was the method, and the copy in TCRdb shows in-frame clones only, minus some. V, J and clone size were drawn from that table, and D and trimming were deduced from the DNA. The profile covers about 150,000 clones, with 90% to 95% appearing a single time and 0.53% taken by the ten largest. V shed 4 bases, J shed 0 bases, and the junction held 2 bases outside the gene matches. Germline V gene sequence: CDR1 SGHRS, CDR2 YFSETQ. The CDR3 runs 15 residues.

The V call is TRBV5-1, the J call TRBJ2-1; 9 bases match TRBD1. Sequencing input: peripheral blood. The clonotype was recovered from a man over 45 with acute or convalescent COVID-19. The CDR3 is CASSPTGGSYNEQFF. CDR3 DNA sequence: TGCGCCAGCAGCCCGACAGGGGGCTCCTACAATGAGCAGTTCTTC.